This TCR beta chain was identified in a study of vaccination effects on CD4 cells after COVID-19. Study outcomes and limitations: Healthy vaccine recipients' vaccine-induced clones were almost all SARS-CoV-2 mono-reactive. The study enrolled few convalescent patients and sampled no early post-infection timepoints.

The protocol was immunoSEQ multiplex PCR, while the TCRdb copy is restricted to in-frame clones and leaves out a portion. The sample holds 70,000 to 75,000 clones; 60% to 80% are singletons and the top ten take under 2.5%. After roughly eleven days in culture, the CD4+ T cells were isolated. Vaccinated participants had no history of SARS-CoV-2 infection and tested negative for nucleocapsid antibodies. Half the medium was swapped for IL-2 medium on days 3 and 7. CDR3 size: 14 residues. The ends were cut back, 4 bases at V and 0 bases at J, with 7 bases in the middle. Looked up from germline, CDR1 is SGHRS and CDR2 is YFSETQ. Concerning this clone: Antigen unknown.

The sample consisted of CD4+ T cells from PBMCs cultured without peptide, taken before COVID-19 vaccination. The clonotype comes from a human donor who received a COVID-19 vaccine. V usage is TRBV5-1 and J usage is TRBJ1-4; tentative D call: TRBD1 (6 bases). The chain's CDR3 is CASSHRATNEKLFF. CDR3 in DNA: TGCGCCAGCAGCCACAGGGCAACTAATGAAAAACTGTTTTTT.